A selection of T cell receptor beta chains follows, all from one sample in a study of regulatory T cells in long-lasting Graves disease. MiXCR, applied by TCRdb to the multiplex PCR reads, yields one record per CDR3 protein. The table includes about 660,000 distinct CDR3 sequences, approximately 29% detected once. The starting material was peripheral blood mononuclear cells (PBMCs), obtained when the disease was refractory, from a patient treated with antithyroid drugs. Receptors originate from a female donor with Graves disease. The CDR3 runs from the conserved cysteine through the conserved F or W. D genes are given only for firm matches. Clone size, where shown, is once, few, many, or a class for clones that have expanded.

>TRBD1|TRBJ1-1|few|TRBV19|14
TGTGCCACCCGACCTGACAGGGACAACACTGAAGCTTTCTTT
CATRPDRDNTEAFF
>TRBD1|TRBJ1-2|-|TRBV5-1|15
TGCGCCACCAGTCCCGGGACAGGGCCAGGAAATGGCTACACCTTC
CATSPGTGPGNGYTF
>-|TRBJ1-1|few|TRBV24-1|18
TGTGCCGCGAAAAGGACAATTGAGGCCCGGGGGGAGAACACTGAAGCTTTCTTT
CAAKRTIEARGENTEAFF
>TRBD1|TRBJ1-2|-|TRBV5-4|13
TGTGCCAGCAGCTATGGGACAGAAGATGGCTACACCTTC
CASSYGTEDGYTF
>-|TRBJ2-3|few|TRBV19|15
TGTGCCAGTAGTTTAGGGTCTTGGGGCACAGATACGCAGTATTTT
CASSLGSWGTDTQYF
>-|TRBJ1-5|-|TRBV12-3/TRBV12-4|14
TGTGCCAGCAGTAGGGGCGGGGGGAAGTTGCCCCAGCATTTT
CASSRGGGKLPQHF
>-|TRBJ1-1|-|TRBV10-3|12
TGTGCCATCTCATGGGCGGACACTGAAGCTTTCTTT
CAISWADTEAFF
>-|TRBJ2-7|-|TRBV9|16
TGTGCCAGCAGCGTTTCGGACCCACCCAGCTCCTACGAGCAGTACTTC
CASSVSDPPSSYEQYF
>-|TRBJ2-5|many|TRBV12-3/TRBV12-4|15
TGTGCCAGCAGCCAGTTTAGTGGCAGCCAAGAGACCCAGTACTTC
CASSQFSGSQETQYF
>TRBD2|TRBJ2-5|few|TRBV11-2|15
TGTGCCAGCACCCCGGGCGGGAGGCCCTCGGAGACCCAGTACTTC
CASTPGGRPSETQYF
>-|TRBJ1-5|few|TRBV12-5|17
TGTGCTAGTGGTTTGGTTATACAGGTTTGGCCGGGGCAGCCCCAGCATTTT
CASGLVIQVWPGQPQHF
>-|TRBJ1-2|-|TRBV5-1|17
TGCGCCAGCAGCCAGGTTGGCGGTGGCAGGGTGGACTATGGCTACACCTTC
CASSQVGGGRVDYGYTF
>-|TRBJ1-4|-|TRBV7-6|13
TGTGCCAGCAGCTTTTCAGGCCCTGAAAAACTGTTTTTT
CASSFSGPEKLFF
>TRBD1|TRBJ2-5|-|TRBV9|18
TGTGCCAGCAGCCCCCGGGGAGGGGACAGGGGGTTGTCGGAGACCCAGTACTTC
CASSPRGGDRGLSETQYF
>-|TRBJ2-5|-|TRBV15|14
TGTGCCACCAGCAGAGACGACGGAAAAGAGACCCAGTACTTC
CATSRDDGKETQYF
>TRBD1|TRBJ1-1|few|TRBV7-3|13
TGTGCCAGCAGCTTAACTCAGGGGGCATTAGCTTTCTTT
CASSLTQGALAFF
>TRBD2|TRBJ2-5|-|TRBV6-2/TRBV6-3|18
TGTGCCAGCAGTTCCCGTGTAACTAGCGGCCTAAGGGGGGAGACCCAGTACTTC
CASSSRVTSGLRGETQYF
>-|TRBJ2-7|many|TRBV27|17
TGTGCCAGCAGTTTACGGGACCCATCCTATGTCCCCTACGAGCAGTACTTC
CASSLRDPSYVPYEQYF
>-|TRBJ2-7|many|TRBV11-2|11
TGTGCCAGCAGCTTCCATTTCGAGCAGTACTTC
CASSFHFEQYF
>-|TRBJ2-2|few|TRBV2|16
TGTGCCAGCTTGGTTACGACGGGGAGGAACACCGGGGAGCTGTTTTTT
CASLVTTGRNTGELFF
>TRBD1|TRBJ1-2|few|TRBV11-2|14
TGTGCCAGCAGGAGACAGGGTGAGGGCTATGGCTACACCTTC
CASRRQGEGYGYTF
>-|TRBJ2-5|many|TRBV12-5|15
TGTGCTAGTGGTTCATTAGGACGGGGAGCGGAGACCCAGTACTTC
CASGSLGRGAETQYF
>-|TRBJ1-1|few|TRBV5-1|14
TGCGCCAGCAGCCCCGGGGTTCTGAACACTGAAGCTTTCTTT
CASSPGVLNTEAFF
>-|TRBJ1-5|few|TRBV12-3/TRBV12-4|15
TGTGCCAGCAGCCCAGATCCGGGACCCAATCAGCCCCAGCATTTT
CASSPDPGPNQPQHF
>-|TRBJ1-4|few|TRBV27|15
TGTGCCAGCAGTCGCAGGGGATCGGCTAATGAAAAACTGTTTTTT
CASSRRGSANEKLFF
>-|TRBJ2-7|-|TRBV29-1|14
TGCAGCGTTGTTTGGGACAAAAGCTCCTACGAGCAGTACTTC
CSVVWDKSSYEQYF
>-|TRBJ1-1|few|TRBV4-1|15
TGCGCCAGCAGCCAAGATCTGACAGCCAACACTGAAGCTTTCTTT
CASSQDLTANTEAFF
>TRBD1|TRBJ1-2|-|TRBV7-9|14
TGTGCCAGCAGCTTAAACAGGGGGTCGGATGGCTACACCTTC
CASSLNRGSDGYTF
>-|TRBJ1-2|-|TRBV5-6|14
TGTGCCAGCAGCTTGTATGAGGGGAGAGGTGACTACACCTTC
CASSLYEGRGDYTF
>TRBD1|TRBJ1-5|few|TRBV6-2/TRBV6-3|15
TGTGCCAGCACCCCGGACAGGGGGCCTGTTCAGCCCCAGCATTTT
CASTPDRGPVQPQHF
>TRBD2|TRBJ2-7|-|TRBV7-9|15
TGTGCCAGCAGCTCACCTAGCGGGAGTCTCTACGAGCAGTACTTC
CASSSPSGSLYEQYF
>-|TRBJ1-1|many|TRBV11-2|12
TGTGCCAGCACAGCATCGAACACTGAAGCTTTCTTT
CASTASNTEAFF
>-|TRBJ1-6|-|TRBV6-4|13
TGTGCCAGCAGTGACGGGCAAGCCTCACCCCTCCACTTT
CASSDGQASPLHF